The TCR beta chain described here comes from a study of T cell responses to AZD1222 COVID-19 vaccine. Broader study findings: The CD4 TCRs associated with vaccination extended across spike and predominated at 160-218 and 743-854. The sample set comprised mostly white British donors with more females, and clonal diversity was possibly underestimated. All repertoire sampling was performed exclusively after the peak T cell response.

This CDR3 contains 11 residues. CDR1 and CDR2 from the germline V gene are DFQATT and SNEGSKA (reference sequence). Trimming took off 4 bases at V and 9 bases at J, with 10 bases between the two ends. TCRdb's table, derived via immunoSEQ multiplex PCR, lists solely in-frame clones and lacks some. The data show tens of thousands of clones, with 84% seen just once and about 20% held by the top ten. This clone was detected once. The antigen is unknown. The chain is built from TRBV20-1 and TRBJ2-1, with TRBD2 as a possible D gene (6 bases). The receptor comes from an adult in good health. Sequenced material: peripheral blood, taken on day 0 of AZD1222 vaccination. The chain's CDR3 is CSATRDFEQFF. The CDR3 DNA sequence: TGCAGTGCTACCCGGGACTTTGAGCAGTTCTTC.